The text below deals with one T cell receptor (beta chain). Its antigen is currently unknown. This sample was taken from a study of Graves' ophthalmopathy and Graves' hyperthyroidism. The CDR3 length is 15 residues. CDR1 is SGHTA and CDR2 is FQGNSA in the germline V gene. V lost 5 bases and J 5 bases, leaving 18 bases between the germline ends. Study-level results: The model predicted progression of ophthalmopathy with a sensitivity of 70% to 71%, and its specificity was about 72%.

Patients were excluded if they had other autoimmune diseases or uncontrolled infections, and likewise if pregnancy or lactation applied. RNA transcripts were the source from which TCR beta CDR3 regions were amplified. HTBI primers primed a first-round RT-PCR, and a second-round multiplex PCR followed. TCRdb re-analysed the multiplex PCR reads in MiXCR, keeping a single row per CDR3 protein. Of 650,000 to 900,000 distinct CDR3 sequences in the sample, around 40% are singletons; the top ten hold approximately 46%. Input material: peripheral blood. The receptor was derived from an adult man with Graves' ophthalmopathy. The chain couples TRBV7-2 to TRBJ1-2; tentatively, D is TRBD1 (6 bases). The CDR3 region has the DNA TGTGCCAGCAGCCCTGGGGGGGGGGCGCGTTATGGCTACACCTTC. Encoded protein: CASSPGGGARYGYTF.